The 22 T cell receptor beta chains below were found in one sample sequenced in a study of shared clonotypes between healthy human individuals. As defined, naive CD8 cells were CD45RO-negative and positively selected for CCR7, with terminally differentiated effector memory CD45RA+ cells excluded. Libraries were prepared by immunoSEQ multiplex PCR; TCRdb keeps only in-frame clonotypes and omits some of them. The sample gives about 2.1 million clones, more than 85% of which show up once; 1.7% is in the top ten. The sequenced material came from naive CD8+ T cells from PBMCs. These receptor sequences come from a man between 18 and 29 years old in good health. Some clones in this sample may be carry-over from other donors' samples.

The J gene is TRBJ2-7, the V gene TRBV4-2; 10 positions match TRBD2. Germline V gives CDR1 LGHNA, CDR2 YNFKEQ. CDR3 length equals 17 residues. V lost 0 bases, J lost 4 bases, and 9 bases stayed unmatched. CDR3 DNA sequence: TGTGCCAGCAGCCAAGAAGCGGGAGGGCCAATCTCTTACGAGCAGTACTTC. Translating it yields CASSQEAGGPISYEQYF.

The rearrangement uses TRBV4-1 and TRBJ2-7, with D perhaps matching TRBD1 (5 bases). Trimming took 1 base from V and 0 from J, leaving 10 bases between them. CDR1 and CDR2 (germline): MGHRA, YSYEKL. The CDR3 contains 15 residues. CDR3 coding DNA: TGCGCCAGCAGCCAAGTTCAGGACAACTCCTACGAGCAGTACTTC. Its translation is CASSQVQDNSYEQYF.

This rearrangement joins TRBV5-4 to TRBJ2-2; D gene unclear. The CDR3 has 15 amino acids. In germline, CDR1 is SGHNT, CDR2 YYREEE (reference sequence). With 6 bases removed from V and 1 base from J, the gap between germline ends came to 13 bases. CDR3 bases: TGTGCCAGCAACGTCATGTGGGAGAACACCGGGGAGCTGTTTTTT. It is translated as CASNVMWENTGELFF.

This clone was recorded a few times. The CDR3 bases are TGTGCCAGCACTGTGCTCAATCAGCCCCAGCATTTT. Its translation: CASTVLNQPQHF. The V and J genes are TRBV28 and TRBJ1-5; D not certain. Germline-derived CDR1 and CDR2 are MDHEN and SYDVKM. This CDR3 is 12 amino acids long. V gave up 7 bases and J gave up 3 bases, with 7 bases separating them.

This chain uses TRBV6-5 with TRBJ2-7; TRBD2 matches at 7 bases. Trimming at V came to 2 bases and at J to 0 bases, leaving 4 bases not matched to a gene. The germline V gene has CDR1 MNHEY and CDR2 SVGAGI. This CDR3 spans 15 amino acids. The CDR3 nucleotides are TGTGCCAGCAGTTACCCGGGAGGCAGCTCCTACGAGCAGTACTTC. Translating gives CASSYPGGSSYEQYF.

Only a few counts were recorded for this clone. This sequence joins TRBV13 and TRBJ2-5; possibly TRBD2 for D (6 bases). Trimming took off 5 bases at V and 4 bases at J, with 8 bases between the two ends. CDR1 and CDR2 from the germline V gene are PRHDT and FYEKMQ (reference sequence). CDR3 length: 12 amino acids. Here the CDR3 DNA reads TGTGCCAGCAGCCGGGACTCAGAGACCCAGTACTTC. Amino acid sequence: CASSRDSETQYF.

This chain connects TRBV6-1 to TRBJ2-1; a weak D match, TRBD1 (6 bases). The CDR3 runs to 13 residues. The germline gives CDR1 MNHNS, CDR2 SASEGT. Between the trimmed V and J ends, which lost 6 bases and 4 bases, there was a span of 10 bases. The CDR3 coding sequence is TGTGCCAGCAGACCCAGGGGATACAATGAGCAGTTCTTC. This gives the protein CASRPRGYNEQFF.

V and J are TRBV13 and TRBJ2-3; D remains unclear. The CDR3 consists of 14 residues. Deletions cut 4 bases from V and 7 bases from J, with 15 bases between. The germline CDR1 and CDR2 sequences are PRHDT and FYEKMQ (reference sequence). CDR3 DNA sequence: TGTGCCAGCAGCTCGCCCTCTAGTAAGAATACGCAGTATTTT. Translation gives CASSSPSSKNTQYF.

The chain joins TRBV5-4 to TRBJ2-1; either TRBD1 or TRBD2 may supply D (5 bases each). The ends were cut back, 3 bases at V and 6 bases at J, with 16 bases in the middle. Germline V lookup: CDR1 SGHNT, CDR2 YYREEE (reference sequence). The CDR3 loop spans 15 amino acids. CDR3 DNA sequence: TGTGCCAGCAGCTCAGGACGGGGCAGCGGCAATGAGCAGTTCTTC. Translated, it gives CASSSGRGSGNEQFF.

The rearrangement joins TRBV28 to TRBJ2-5; no clear D gene. V was shortened by 7 bases and J by 7 bases, with 19 bases between the two germline ends. The length of the CDR3 is 14 residues. Germline CDR1 is MDHEN and CDR2 is SYDVKM. Written as DNA, the CDR3 is TGTGCCAGCACCTCCGAAGGCGCGAGGTGGACCCAGTACTTC. Protein product: CASTSEGARWTQYF.

The rearrangement uses TRBV27 and TRBJ2-7, with no clear D. Trimming cost V 6 bases and J 2 bases, with 14 bases left between them. Germline V lookup: CDR1 MNHEY, CDR2 SMNVEV (reference sequence). This CDR3 comprises 14 residues. This chain's CDR3 is CASSMRTAAYEQYF. The CDR3 nucleotides are TGTGCCAGCAGCATGAGGACCGCGGCCTACGAGCAGTACTTC.

This clone was counted once. This rearrangement joins TRBV5-4 to TRBJ2-1; TRBD2 matches 13 bases. The CDR3 sequence is 15 residues long. V was clipped by 5 bases and J by 3 bases; unmatched bases: 2. Germline V gene lookup returns CDR1 SGHNT and CDR2 YYREEE (reference sequence). Here the CDR3 reads CASRGTSGIYNEQFF. In DNA, the CDR3 is TGTGCCAGCAGGGGGACTAGCGGGATCTACAATGAGCAGTTCTTC.

The chain uses TRBV19 and TRBJ2-2; 7 bases match TRBD1. The germline gives CDR1 LNHDA, CDR2 SQIVND (reference sequence). The V gene end was trimmed by 5 bases and the J gene end by 6 bases; junction bases not matched to a gene: 6. This CDR3 comprises 14 residues. CDR3 nucleotide sequence: TGTGCCAGTAGTGCCGCTACAGGGGCCGGGGAGCTGTTTTTT. Residues: CASSAATGAGELFF.

V gene TRBV19 combines with J gene TRBJ2-5, with 7 bases fitting TRBD2. The CDR3 totals 14 residues. J was trimmed by 6 bases and V by 6 bases; bases with no gene match: 10. Germline V gene lookup returns CDR1 LNHDA and CDR2 SQIVND (reference sequence). This chain's CDR3 is CASSTGTKDKTQYF. The CDR3 nucleotides are TGTGCCAGTAGCACCGGGACTAAGGACAAGACCCAGTACTTC.

The V call is TRBV7-9, the J call TRBJ2-5; tentatively, D is TRBD1 or TRBD2 (5 bases each). There are 14 residues in the CDR3. Between the trimmed V and J ends, which lost 1 base and 10 bases, there was a span of 16 bases. Germline CDR1 reads SEHNR; CDR2 reads FQNEAQ (reference sequence). In nucleotides, the CDR3 is TGTGCCAGCAGCTTAGTTGGGGACGGGAATATCCAGTACTTC. It is translated as CASSLVGDGNIQYF.

A remark on this clone: Other DNA variants within this sample encode the same CDR3. The chain is built from TRBV5-1 and TRBJ2-7; TRBD2 matches at 10 bases. This CDR3 region has 14 residues. CDR1 SGHRS and CDR2 YFSETQ come from the germline V gene. Unmatched junction bases numbered 3, after V lost 4 bases and J lost 2 bases. The chain's CDR3 is CASSPGTSAYEQYF. CDR3 coding DNA: TGCGCCAGCAGCCCCGGGACTAGCGCCTACGAGCAGTACTTC.

V is TRBV14 and J is TRBJ2-2, with 8 nucleotides matching TRBD2. The CDR3 runs 14 residues. V lost 4 bases to trimming and J lost 4 bases; unmatched junction nucleotides: 2. The V gene's germline CDR1 is SGHDN and CDR2 FVKESK. This CDR3 is CASSPTSGTGELFF. In nucleotides, the CDR3 is TGTGCCAGCAGCCCCACTAGCGGCACCGGGGAGCTGTTTTTT.

CDR3 sequence reads: CASSPGPNKITDTQYF. DNA of the CDR3: TGCGCCAGCAGCCCCGGACCGAACAAGATCACAGATACGCAGTATTTT. This chain uses TRBV5-1 with TRBJ2-3; D ambiguous. The CDR3 is made up of 16 amino acids. V lost 4 bases and J lost 2, with 17 bases in between. Germline V gene sequence: CDR1 SGHRS, CDR2 YFSETQ. Full variable domain (rest looked up from reference TRBV5-1 and TRBJ2-3): KAGVTQTPRYLIKTRGQQVTLSCSPISGHRSVSWYQQTPGQGLQFLFEYFSETQRNKGNFPGRFSGRQFSNSRSEMNVSTLELGDSALYLCASSPGPNKITDTQYFGPGTRLTVL.

In nucleotides, the CDR3 is TGTGCCAGCAGCTCGGGACTAGGACCCTCAGATACGCAGTATTTT. Translated: CASSSGLGPSDTQYF. The rearrangement joins TRBV27 to TRBJ2-3, with 8 bases matching TRBD2. The CDR3 has 15 residues. In germline, CDR1 is MNHEY, CDR2 SMNVEV (reference sequence). V shed 6 bases and J 4 bases; nucleotides not matched to a gene: 9.

The genes are TRBV5-1 and TRBJ1-1; maybe TRBD1 (5 bases). Trimming cost V 0 bases and J 1 base, with 16 bases left between them. The germline V gene encodes CDR1 SGHRS and CDR2 YFSETQ. The length of the CDR3 is 17 residues. The CDR3 nucleotides are TGCGCCAGCAGCTTGGACACCCAGGGTATAAGGAACACTGAAGCTTTCTTT. It specifies CASSLDTQGIRNTEAFF.

As regards this clone: This sample also contains other DNA sequences that code for the same CDR3. The rearrangement joins TRBV7-9 to TRBJ2-7; D not certain. Trimming removed 7 bases from V and 2 bases from J, with 9 bases in between. Germline values: CDR1 SEHNR, CDR2 FQNEAQ (reference sequence). This CDR3 region has 12 residues. The CDR3 loop reads CASTDGTYEQYF. CDR3 in DNA: TGTGCCAGCACTGACGGTACCTACGAGCAGTACTTC.

In its sample, this clone was seen once. CDR3 DNA: TGTGCCAGCAGTTTATCGGTAGGGGCCCTTCAGCCCCAGCATTTT. Its translation: CASSLSVGALQPQHF. The chain uses TRBV27 and TRBJ1-5, with D perhaps TRBD1 (5 bases). V lost 0 bases and J 6 bases, leaving 12 bases between the germline ends. The germline V gene has CDR1 MNHEY and CDR2 SMNVEV (reference sequence). This CDR3 has 15 residues.